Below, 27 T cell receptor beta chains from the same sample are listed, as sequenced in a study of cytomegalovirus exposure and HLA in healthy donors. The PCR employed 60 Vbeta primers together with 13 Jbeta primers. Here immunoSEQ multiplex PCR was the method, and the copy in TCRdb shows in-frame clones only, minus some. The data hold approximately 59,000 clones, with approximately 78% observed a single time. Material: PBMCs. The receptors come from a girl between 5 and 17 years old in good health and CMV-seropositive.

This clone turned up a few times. CDR3 sequence reads: CASRDRGNEKLFF. CDR3 sequence (DNA): TGTGCCAGCCGGGACAGGGGGAATGAAAAACTGTTTTTT. V is TRBV5-4 and J is TRBJ1-4, with TRBD1 matching over 11 bases. The germline V gene encodes CDR1 SGHNT and CDR2 YYREEE (reference sequence). This CDR3 region has 13 residues. Losses at the gene ends were 7 bases for V and 5 bases for J; bases not matched to a gene: 1.

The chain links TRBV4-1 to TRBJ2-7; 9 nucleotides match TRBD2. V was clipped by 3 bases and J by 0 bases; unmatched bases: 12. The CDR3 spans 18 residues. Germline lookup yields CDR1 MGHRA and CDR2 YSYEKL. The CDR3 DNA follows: TGCGCCAGCAGCCACGCCACTGGCGGGAGGGGGCCCTCCTACGAGCAGTACTTC. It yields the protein CASSHATGGRGPSYEQYF.

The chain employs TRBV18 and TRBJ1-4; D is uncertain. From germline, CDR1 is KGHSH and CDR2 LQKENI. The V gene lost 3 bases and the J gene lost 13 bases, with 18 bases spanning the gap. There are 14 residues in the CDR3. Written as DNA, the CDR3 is TGTGCCAGCTCACCCACCACAACGGGGTCGGGACTGTTTTTT. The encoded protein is CASSPTTTGSGLFF.

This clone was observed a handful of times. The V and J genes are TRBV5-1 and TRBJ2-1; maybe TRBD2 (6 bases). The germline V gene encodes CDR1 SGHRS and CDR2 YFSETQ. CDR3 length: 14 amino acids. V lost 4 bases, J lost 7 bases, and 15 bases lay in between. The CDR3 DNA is TGCGCCAGCAGCCGACCCGGGACTTCTAATGAGCAGTTCTTC. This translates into CASSRPGTSNEQFF.

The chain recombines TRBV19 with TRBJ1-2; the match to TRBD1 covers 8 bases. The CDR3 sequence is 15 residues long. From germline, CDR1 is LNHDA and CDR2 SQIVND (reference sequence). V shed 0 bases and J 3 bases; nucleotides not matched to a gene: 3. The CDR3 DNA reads TGTGCCAGTAGTATAGATCCGACAGGGGACTATGGCTACACCTTC. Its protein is CASSIDPTGDYGYTF.

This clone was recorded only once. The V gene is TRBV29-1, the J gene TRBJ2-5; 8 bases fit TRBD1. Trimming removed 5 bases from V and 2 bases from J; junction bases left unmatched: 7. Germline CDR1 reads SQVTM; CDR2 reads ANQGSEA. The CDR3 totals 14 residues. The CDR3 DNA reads TGCAGCGTTAAGCCGGGACAGGCTCAAGAGACCCAGTACTTC. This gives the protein CSVKPGQAQETQYF.

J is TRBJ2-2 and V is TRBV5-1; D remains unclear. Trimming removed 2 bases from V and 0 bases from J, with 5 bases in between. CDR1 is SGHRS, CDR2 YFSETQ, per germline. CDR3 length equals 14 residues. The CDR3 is CASSFTANTGELFF. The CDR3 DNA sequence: TGCGCCAGCAGCTTCACAGCGAACACCGGGGAGCTGTTTTTT. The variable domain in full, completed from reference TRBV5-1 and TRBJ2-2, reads KAGVTQTPRYLIKTRGQQVTLSCSPISGHRSVSWYQQTPGQGLQFLFEYFSETQRNKGNFPGRFSGRQFSNSRSEMNVSTLELGDSALYLCASSFTANTGELFFGEGSRLTVL.

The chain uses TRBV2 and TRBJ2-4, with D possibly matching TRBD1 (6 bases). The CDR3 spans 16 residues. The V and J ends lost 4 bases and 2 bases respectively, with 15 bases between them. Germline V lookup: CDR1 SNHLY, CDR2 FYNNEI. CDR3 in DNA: TGTGCCAGCAGTGGAACAGGGAGTAAAACCAAAAACATTCAGTACTTC. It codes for CASSGTGSKTKNIQYF.

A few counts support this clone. The CDR3 loop reads CASSPQTGGGVEAFF. CDR3 sequence (DNA): TGCGCCAGCAGCCCCCAGACAGGCGGGGGAGTCGAAGCTTTCTTT. The rearrangement links TRBV4-1 to TRBJ1-1; D perhaps matches TRBD1 (6 bases). Trimming removed 4 bases at V and 8 bases at J, with 20 bases between. This CDR3 spans 15 amino acids. The germline V gene encodes CDR1 MGHRA and CDR2 YSYEKL.

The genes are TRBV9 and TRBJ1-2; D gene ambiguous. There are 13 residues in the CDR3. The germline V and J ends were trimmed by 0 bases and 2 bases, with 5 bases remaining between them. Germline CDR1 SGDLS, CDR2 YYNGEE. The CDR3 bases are TGTGCCAGCAGCGTAGGGGAGAACTATGGCTACACCTTC. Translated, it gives CASSVGENYGYTF.

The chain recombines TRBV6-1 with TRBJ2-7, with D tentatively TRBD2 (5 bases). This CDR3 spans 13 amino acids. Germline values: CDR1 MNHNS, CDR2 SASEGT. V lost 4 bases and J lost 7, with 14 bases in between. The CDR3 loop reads CASSAGSAEEQYF. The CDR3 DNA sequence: TGTGCCAGCAGTGCGGGGAGCGCCGAGGAGCAGTACTTC.

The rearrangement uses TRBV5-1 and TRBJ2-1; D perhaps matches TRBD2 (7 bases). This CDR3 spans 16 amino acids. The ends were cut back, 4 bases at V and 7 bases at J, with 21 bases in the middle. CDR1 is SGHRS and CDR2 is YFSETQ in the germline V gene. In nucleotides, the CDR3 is TGCGCCAGCAGCCGGGGGGCGGGGGCAGATCGGAATGAGCAGTTCTTC. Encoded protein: CASSRGAGADRNEQFF.

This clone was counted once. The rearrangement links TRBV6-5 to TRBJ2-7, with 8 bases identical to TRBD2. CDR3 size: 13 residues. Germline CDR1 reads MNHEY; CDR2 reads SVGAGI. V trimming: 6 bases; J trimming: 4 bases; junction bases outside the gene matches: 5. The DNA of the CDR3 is TGTGCCAGCAGAGCTAGCGGGCTATACGAGCAGTACTTC. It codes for CASRASGLYEQYF.

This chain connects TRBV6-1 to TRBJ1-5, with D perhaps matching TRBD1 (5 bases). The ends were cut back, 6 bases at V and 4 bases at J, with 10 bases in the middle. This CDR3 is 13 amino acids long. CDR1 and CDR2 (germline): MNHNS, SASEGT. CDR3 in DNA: TGTGCCAGCAGCACACAGGAGAATCAGCCCCAGCATTTT. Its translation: CASSTQENQPQHF.

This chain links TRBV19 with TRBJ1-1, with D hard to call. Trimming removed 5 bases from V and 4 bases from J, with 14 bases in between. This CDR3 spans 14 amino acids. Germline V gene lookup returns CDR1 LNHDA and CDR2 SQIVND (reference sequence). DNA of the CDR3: TGTGCCAGTAGTCGGGGTGGGGTGGCCACTGAAGCTTTCTTT. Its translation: CASSRGGVATEAFF. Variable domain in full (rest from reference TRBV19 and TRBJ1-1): DGGITQSPKYLFRKEGQNVTLSCEQNLNHDAMYWYRQDPGQGLRLIYYSQIVNDFQKGDIAEGYSVSREKKESFPLTVTSAQKNPTAFYLCASSRGGVATEAFFGQGTRLTVV.

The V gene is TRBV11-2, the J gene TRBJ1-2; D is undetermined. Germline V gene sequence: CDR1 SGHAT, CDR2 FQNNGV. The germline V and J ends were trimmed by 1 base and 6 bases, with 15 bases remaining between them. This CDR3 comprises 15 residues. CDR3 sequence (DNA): TGTGCCAGCAGCTTAGTGTTTACTCCGGTTGATGGCTACACCTTC. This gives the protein CASSLVFTPVDGYTF.

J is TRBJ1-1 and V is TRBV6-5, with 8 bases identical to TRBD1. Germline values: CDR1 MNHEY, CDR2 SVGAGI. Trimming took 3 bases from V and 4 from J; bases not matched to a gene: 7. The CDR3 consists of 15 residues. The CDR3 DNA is TGTGCCAGCAGTTATTCGACAGGGGAGGTCACTGAAGCTTTCTTT. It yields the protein CASSYSTGEVTEAFF.

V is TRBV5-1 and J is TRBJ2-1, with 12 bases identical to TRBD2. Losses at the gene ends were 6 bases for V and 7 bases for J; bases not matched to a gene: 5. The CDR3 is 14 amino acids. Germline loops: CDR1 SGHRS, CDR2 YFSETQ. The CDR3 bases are TGCGCCAGCAACCTAGCGGGGGGGCTGAATGAGCAGTTCTTC. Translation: CASNLAGGLNEQFF. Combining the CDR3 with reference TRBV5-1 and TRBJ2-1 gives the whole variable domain KAGVTQTPRYLIKTRGQQVTLSCSPISGHRSVSWYQQTPGQGLQFLFEYFSETQRNKGNFPGRFSGRQFSNSRSEMNVSTLELGDSALYLCASNLAGGLNEQFFGPGTRLTVL.

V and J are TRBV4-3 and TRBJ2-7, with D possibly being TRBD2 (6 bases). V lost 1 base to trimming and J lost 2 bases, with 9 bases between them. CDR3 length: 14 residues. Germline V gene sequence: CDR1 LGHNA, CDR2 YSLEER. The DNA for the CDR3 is TGCGCCAGCAGCCAAGGTGTAGCGGCCTACGAGCAGTACTTC. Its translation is CASSQGVAAYEQYF.

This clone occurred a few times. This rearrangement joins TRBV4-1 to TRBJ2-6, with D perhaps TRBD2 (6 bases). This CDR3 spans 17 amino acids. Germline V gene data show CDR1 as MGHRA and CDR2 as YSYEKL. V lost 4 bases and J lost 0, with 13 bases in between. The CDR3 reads CASSLRVGSSGANVLTF. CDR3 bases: TGCGCCAGCAGCCTCAGGGTCGGGAGCTCTGGGGCCAACGTCCTGACTTTC.

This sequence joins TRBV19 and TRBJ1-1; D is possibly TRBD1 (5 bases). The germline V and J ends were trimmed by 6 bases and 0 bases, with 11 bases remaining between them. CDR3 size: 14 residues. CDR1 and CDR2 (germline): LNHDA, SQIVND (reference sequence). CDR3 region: CASSQTVMNTEAFF. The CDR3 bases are TGTGCCAGTAGCCAGACAGTTATGAACACTGAAGCTTTCTTT.

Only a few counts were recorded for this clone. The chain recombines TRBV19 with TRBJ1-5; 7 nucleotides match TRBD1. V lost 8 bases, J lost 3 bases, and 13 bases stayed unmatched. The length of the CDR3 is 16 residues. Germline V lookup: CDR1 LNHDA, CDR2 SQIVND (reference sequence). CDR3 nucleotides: TGTGCCAGTCGCGGCGGCTACAGGGGACCCAATCAGCCCCAGCATTTT. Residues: CASRGGYRGPNQPQHF.

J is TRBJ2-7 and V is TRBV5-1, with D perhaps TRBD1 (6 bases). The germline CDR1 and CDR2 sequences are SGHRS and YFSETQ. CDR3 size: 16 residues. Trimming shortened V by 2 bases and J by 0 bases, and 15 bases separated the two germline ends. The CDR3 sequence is CASSLDHREISYEQYF. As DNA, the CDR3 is TGCGCCAGCAGCTTAGATCACAGGGAGATCTCCTACGAGCAGTACTTC.

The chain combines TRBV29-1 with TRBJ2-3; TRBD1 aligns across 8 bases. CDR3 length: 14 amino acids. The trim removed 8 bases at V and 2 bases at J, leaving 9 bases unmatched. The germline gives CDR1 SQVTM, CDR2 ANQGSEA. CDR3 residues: CSSVGTGFTDTQYF. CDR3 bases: TGCAGCTCTGTGGGGACAGGTTTCACAGATACGCAGTATTTT.

The CDR3 sequence: CSVIASGSTDTQYF. The CDR3 coding sequence is TGCAGCGTTATTGCTAGCGGGAGTACAGATACGCAGTATTTT. The rearrangement joins TRBV29-1 to TRBJ2-3; 10 bases line up with TRBD2. The CDR3 extends over 14 amino acids. Trimming took 5 bases from V and 3 from J; bases not matched to a gene: 5. CDR1 and CDR2 (germline): SQVTM, ANQGSEA.

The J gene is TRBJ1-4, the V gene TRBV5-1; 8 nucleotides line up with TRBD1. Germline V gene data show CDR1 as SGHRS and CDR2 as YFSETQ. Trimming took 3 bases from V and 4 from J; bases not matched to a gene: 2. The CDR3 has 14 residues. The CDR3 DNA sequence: TGCGCCAGCAGCTGGACAGGGCTTAATGAAAAACTGTTTTTT. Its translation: CASSWTGLNEKLFF.

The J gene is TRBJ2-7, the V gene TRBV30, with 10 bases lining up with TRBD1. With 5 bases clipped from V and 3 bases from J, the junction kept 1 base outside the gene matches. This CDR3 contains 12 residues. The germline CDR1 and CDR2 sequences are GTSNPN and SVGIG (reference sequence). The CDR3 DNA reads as TGTGCCTGGGGGACAGGGGTCTACGAGCAGTACTTC. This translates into CAWGTGVYEQYF. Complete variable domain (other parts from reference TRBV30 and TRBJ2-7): SQTIHQWPATLVQPVGSPLSLECTVEGTSNPNLYWYRQAAGRGLQLLFYSVGIGQISSEVPQNLSASRPQDRQFILSSKKLLLSDSGFYLCAWGTGVYEQYFGPGTRLTVT.